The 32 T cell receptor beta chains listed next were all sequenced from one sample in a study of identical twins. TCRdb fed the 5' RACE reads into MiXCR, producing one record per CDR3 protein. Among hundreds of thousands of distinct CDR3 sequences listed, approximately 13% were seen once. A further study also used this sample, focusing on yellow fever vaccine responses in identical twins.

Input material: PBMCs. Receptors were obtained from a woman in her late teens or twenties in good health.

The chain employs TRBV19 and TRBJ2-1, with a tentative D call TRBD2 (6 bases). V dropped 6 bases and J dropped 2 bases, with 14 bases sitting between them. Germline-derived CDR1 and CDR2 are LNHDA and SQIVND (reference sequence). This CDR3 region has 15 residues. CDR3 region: CASRGRGPAYNEQFF. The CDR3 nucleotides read TGTGCCAGTAGGGGGCGGGGACCTGCCTACAATGAGCAGTTCTTC.

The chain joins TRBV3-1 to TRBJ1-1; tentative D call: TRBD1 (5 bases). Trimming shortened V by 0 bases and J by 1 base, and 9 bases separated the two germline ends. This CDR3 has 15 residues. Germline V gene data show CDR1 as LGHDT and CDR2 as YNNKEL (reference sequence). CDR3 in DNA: TGTGCCAGCAGCCAAGAGGGACGGAAGAACACTGAAGCTTTCTTT. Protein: CASSQEGRKNTEAFF.

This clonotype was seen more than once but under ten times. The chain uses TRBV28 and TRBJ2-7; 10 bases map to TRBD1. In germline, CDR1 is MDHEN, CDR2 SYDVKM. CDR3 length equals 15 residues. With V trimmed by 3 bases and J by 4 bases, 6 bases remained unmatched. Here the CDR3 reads CASSFTGTGAYEQYF. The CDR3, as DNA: TGTGCCAGCAGTTTTACCGGGACAGGGGCATACGAGCAGTACTTC.

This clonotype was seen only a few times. The CDR3 DNA is TGTGCCAGAGGGGACTTCCTGGAGCAGTACTTC. Its protein is CARGDFLEQYF. The V gene is TRBV19, the J gene TRBJ2-7; the D gene is possibly TRBD2 (6 bases). V lost 9 bases and J 7 bases, leaving 13 bases between the germline ends. CDR3 length equals 11 residues. Germline lookup yields CDR1 LNHDA and CDR2 SQIVND (reference sequence).

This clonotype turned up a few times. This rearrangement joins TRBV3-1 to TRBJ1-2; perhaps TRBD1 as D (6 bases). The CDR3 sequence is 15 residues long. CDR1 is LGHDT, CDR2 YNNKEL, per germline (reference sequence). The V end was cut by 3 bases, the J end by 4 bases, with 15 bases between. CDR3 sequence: CASSQGGRLGYGYTF. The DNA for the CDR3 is TGTGCCAGCAGCCAGGGGGGCAGGCTGGGCTATGGCTACACCTTC.

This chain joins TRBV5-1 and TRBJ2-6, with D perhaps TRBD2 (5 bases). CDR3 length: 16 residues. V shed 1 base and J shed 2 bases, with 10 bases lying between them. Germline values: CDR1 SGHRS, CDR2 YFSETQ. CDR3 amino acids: CASSLSSGTGANVLTF. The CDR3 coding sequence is TGCGCCAGCAGCTTGAGTTCGGGGACTGGGGCCAACGTCCTGACTTTC.

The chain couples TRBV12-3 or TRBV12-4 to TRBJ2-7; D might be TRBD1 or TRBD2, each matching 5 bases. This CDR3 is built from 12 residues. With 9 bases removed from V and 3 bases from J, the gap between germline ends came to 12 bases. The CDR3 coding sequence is TGTGCCAGTGGACGGGGCATCTACGAGCAGTACTTC. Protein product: CASGRGIYEQYF.

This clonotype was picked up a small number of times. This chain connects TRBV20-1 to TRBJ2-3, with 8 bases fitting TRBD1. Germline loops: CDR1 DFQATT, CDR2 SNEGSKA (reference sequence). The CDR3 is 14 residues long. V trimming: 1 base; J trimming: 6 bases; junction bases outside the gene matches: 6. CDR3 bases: TGCAGTGCTAGAGTGGACAGGGAGATCGATACGCAGTATTTT. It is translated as CSARVDREIDTQYF.

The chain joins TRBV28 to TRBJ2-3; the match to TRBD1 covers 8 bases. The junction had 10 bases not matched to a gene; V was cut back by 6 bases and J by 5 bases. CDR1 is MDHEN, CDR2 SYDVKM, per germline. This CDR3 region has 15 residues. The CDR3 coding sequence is TGTGCCAGCAGATTCCGGGACAGGTTCATAGATACGCAGTATTTT. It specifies CASRFRDRFIDTQYF.

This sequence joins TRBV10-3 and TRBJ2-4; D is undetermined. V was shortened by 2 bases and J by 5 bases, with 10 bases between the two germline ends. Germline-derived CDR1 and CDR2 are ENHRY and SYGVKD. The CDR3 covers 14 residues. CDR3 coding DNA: TGTGCCATCAGTGAGGCCGCCCAGCAAAACATTCAGTACTTC. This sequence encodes CAISEAAQQNIQYF.

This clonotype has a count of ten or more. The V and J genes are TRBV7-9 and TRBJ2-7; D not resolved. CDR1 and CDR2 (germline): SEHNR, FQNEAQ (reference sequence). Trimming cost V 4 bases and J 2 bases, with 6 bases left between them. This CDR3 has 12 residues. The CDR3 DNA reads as TGTGCCAGCAGCTACCAGGCCTACGAGCAGTACTTC. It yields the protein CASSYQAYEQYF.

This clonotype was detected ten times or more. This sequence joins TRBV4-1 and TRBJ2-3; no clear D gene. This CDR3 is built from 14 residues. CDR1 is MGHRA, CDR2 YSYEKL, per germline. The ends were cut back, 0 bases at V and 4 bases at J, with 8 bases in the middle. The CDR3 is CASSQDHSADTQYF. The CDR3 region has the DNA TGCGCCAGCAGCCAAGATCATTCCGCAGATACGCAGTATTTT.

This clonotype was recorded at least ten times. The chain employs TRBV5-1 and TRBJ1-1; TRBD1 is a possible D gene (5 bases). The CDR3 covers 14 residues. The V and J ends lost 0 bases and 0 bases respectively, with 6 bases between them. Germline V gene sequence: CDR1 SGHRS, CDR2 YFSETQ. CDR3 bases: TGCGCCAGCAGCTTGGGGGGCATGAACACTGAAGCTTTCTTT. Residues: CASSLGGMNTEAFF.

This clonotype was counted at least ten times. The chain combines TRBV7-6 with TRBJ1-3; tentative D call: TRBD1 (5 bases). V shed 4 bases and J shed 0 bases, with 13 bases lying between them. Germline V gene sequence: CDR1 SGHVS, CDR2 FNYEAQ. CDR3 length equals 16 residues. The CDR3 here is CASSWGTESSGNTIYF. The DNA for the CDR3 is TGTGCCAGCAGCTGGGGGACGGAAAGCTCTGGAAACACCATATATTTT.

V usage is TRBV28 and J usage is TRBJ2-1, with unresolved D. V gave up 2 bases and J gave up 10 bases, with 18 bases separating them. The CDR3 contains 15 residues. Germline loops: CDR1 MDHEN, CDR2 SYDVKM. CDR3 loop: CASSLMRRSGVEQFF. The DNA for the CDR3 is TGTGCCAGCAGTTTAATGCGGCGGTCCGGCGTGGAGCAGTTCTTC.

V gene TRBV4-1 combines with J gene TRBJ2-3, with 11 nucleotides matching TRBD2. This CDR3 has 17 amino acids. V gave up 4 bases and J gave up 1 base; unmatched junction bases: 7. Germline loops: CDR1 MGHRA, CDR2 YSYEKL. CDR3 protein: CASSRSGRGVGTDTQYF. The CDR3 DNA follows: TGCGCCAGCAGCCGTAGCGGGAGGGGGGTCGGCACAGATACGCAGTATTTT.

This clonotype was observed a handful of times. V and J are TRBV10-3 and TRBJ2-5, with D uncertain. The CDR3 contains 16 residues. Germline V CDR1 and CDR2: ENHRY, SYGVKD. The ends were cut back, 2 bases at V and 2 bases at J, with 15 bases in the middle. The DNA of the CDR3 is TGTGCCATCAGTGAGCCAGGCAGCGAGAGACAAGAGACCCAGTACTTC. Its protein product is CAISEPGSERQETQYF.

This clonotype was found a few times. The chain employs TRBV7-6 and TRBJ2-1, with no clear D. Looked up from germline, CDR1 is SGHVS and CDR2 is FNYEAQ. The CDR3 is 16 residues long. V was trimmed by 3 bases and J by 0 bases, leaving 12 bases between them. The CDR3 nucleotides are TGTGCCAGCAGCTTGGTTGAATTCAGCTCCTACAATGAGCAGTTCTTC. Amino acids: CASSLVEFSSYNEQFF.

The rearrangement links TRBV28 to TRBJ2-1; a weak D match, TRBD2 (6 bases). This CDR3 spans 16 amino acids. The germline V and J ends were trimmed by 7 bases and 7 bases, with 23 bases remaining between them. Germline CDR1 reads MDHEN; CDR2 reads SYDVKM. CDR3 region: CASNPQRVVGSNEQFF. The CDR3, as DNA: TGTGCCAGCAATCCCCAGCGGGTGGTCGGTTCGAATGAGCAGTTCTTC.

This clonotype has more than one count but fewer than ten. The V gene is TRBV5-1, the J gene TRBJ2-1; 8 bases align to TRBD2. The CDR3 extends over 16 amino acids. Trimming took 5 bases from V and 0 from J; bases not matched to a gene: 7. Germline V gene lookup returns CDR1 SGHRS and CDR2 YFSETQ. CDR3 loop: CASRQLAASSYNEQFF. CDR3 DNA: TGCGCCAGCAGGCAACTAGCGGCCAGCTCCTACAATGAGCAGTTCTTC.

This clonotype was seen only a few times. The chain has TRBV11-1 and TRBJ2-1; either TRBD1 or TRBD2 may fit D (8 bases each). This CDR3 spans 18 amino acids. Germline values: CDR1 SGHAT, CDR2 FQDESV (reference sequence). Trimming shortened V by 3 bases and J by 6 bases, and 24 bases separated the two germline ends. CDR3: CASSLGQDSGIPFNEQFF. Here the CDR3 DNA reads TGTGCCAGCAGCTTGGGACAGGATAGCGGGATACCGTTCAATGAGCAGTTCTTC.

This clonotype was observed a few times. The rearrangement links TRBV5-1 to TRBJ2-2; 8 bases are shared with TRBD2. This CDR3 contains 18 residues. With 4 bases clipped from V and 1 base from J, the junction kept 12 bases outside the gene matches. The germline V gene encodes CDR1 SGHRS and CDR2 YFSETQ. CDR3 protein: CASSVSLRGGMNTGELFF. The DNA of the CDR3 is TGCGCCAGCAGCGTCTCGCTTCGCGGGGGGATGAACACCGGGGAGCTGTTTTTT. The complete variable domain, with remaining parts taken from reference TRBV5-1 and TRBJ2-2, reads KAGVTQTPRYLIKTRGQQVTLSCSPISGHRSVSWYQQTPGQGLQFLFEYFSETQRNKGNFPGRFSGRQFSNSRSEMNVSTLELGDSALYLCASSVSLRGGMNTGELFFGEGSRLTVL.

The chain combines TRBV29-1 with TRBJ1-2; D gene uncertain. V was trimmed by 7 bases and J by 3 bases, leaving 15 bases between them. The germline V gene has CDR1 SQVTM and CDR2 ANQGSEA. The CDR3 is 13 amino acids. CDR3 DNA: TGCAGCGCAAGACGCCTAAGCGACTATGGCTACACCTTC. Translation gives CSARRLSDYGYTF.

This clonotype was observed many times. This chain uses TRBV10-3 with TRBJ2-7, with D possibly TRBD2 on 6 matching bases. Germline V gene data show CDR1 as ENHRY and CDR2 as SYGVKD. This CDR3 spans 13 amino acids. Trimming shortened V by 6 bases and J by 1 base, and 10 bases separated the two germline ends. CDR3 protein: CAIRASESYEQYV. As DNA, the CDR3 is TGTGCCATCAGGGCTAGCGAATCCTACGAGCAGTACGTC.

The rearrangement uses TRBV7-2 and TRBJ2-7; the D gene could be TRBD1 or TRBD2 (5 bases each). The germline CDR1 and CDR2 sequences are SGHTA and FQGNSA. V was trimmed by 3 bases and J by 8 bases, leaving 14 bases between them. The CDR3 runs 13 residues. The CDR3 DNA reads TGTGCCAGCAGCTTGAGACCGGGGCCAAAGCAGTACTTC. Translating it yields CASSLRPGPKQYF.

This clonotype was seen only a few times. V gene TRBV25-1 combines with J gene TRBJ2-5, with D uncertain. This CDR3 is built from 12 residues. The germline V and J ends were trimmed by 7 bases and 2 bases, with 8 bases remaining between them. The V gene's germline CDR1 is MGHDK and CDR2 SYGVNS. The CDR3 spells CASMTEQETQYF. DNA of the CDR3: TGTGCCAGCATGACTGAACAAGAGACCCAGTACTTC.

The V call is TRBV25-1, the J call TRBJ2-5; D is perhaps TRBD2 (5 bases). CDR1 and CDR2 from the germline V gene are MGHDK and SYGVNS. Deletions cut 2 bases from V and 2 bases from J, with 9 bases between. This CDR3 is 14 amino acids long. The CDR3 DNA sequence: TGTGCCAGCAGTGAACTCCGGGATCAAGAGACCCAGTACTTC. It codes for CASSELRDQETQYF.

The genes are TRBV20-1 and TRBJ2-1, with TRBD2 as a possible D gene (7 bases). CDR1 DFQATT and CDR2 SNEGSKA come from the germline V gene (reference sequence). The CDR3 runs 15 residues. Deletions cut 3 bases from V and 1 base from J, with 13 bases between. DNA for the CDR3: TGCAGTGCTAGGAGGGGGGGCCTATCCTACAATGAGCAGTTCTTC. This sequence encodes CSARRGGLSYNEQFF.

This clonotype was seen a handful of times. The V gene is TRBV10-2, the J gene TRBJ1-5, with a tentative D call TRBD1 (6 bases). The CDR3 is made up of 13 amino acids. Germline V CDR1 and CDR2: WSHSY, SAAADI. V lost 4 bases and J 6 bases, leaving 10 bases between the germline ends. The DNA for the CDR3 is TGCGCCAGCAGTGGAACAGGGTTTCAGCCCCAGCATTTT. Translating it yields CASSGTGFQPQHF.

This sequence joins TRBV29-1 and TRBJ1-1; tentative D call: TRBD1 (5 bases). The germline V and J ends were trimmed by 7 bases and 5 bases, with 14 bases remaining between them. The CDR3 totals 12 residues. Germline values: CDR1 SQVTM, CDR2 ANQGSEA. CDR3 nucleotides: TGCAGCGCCTGGGGCGGGGTAACTGAAGCTTTCTTT. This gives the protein CSAWGGVTEAFF.

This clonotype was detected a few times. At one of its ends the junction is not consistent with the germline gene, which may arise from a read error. CDR3 loop: CASREAPGSTGELFF. The DNA for the CDR3 is TGTGCCAGCAGGGAAGCTCCAGGGAGCACCGGGGAGCTGTTTTTT. The V gene is TRBV2, the J gene TRBJ2-2, with D possibly being TRBD1 or TRBD2 (5 bases each). Germline V gene sequence: CDR1 SNHLY, CDR2 FYNNEI. This CDR3 region has 15 residues.

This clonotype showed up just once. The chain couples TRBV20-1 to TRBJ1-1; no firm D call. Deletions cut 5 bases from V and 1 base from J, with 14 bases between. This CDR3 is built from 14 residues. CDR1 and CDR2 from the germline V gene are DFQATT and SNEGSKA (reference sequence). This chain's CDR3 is CSAPRGGRNTEAFF. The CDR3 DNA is TGCAGTGCTCCCCGGGGAGGGAGGAACACTGAAGCTTTCTTT.